These 5 T cell receptor beta chains came from one sample sequenced in a study of early stage breast cancer tumors. TCRdb's copy holds only in-frame clones and misses some; the assay was immunoSEQ multiplex PCR. The sample includes under 45,000 clones, roughly 72% of them seen just once. Sequencing was performed on blood. The receptors were gathered from a person in their 60s with breast cancer.

This chain links TRBV5-4 with TRBJ2-1, with D uncertain. The length of the CDR3 is 11 residues. V was shortened by 10 bases and J by 5 bases, with 10 bases between the two germline ends. Germline CDR1 reads SGHNT; CDR2 reads YYREEE (reference sequence). CDR3: CAGERDNEQFF. DNA for the CDR3: TGTGCCGGGGAAAGGGACAATGAGCAGTTCTTC. Combining the CDR3 with reference TRBV5-4 and TRBJ2-1 gives the whole variable domain ETGVTQSPTHLIKTRGQQVTLRCSSQSGHNTVSWYQQALGQGPQFIFQYYREEENGRGNFPPRFSGLQFPNYSSELNVNALELDDSALYLCAGERDNEQFFGPGTRLTVL.

The chain uses TRBV15 and TRBJ1-2, with D uncertain. The germline V and J ends were trimmed by 0 bases and 3 bases, with 8 bases remaining between them. Germline lookup yields CDR1 LNHNV and CDR2 YYDKDF (reference sequence). The CDR3 runs to 14 residues. This chain's CDR3 is CATSRELSYYGYTF. The CDR3 nucleotides read TGTGCCACCAGCAGAGAACTTAGTTACTATGGCTACACCTTC.

The V and J genes are TRBV28 and TRBJ2-3; 10 bases align to TRBD2. This CDR3 has 17 amino acids. V lost 1 base, J lost 4 bases, and 8 bases stayed unmatched. From germline, CDR1 is MDHEN and CDR2 SYDVKM. The CDR3 sequence: CASSLSRRLAGADTQYF. The DNA of the CDR3 is TGTGCCAGCAGTTTATCCCGCCGGCTAGCGGGAGCAGATACGCAGTATTTT.

In its sample, this clone was seen a few times. This rearrangement joins TRBV10-1 to TRBJ1-5; D unresolved. Germline CDR1 reads WNHNN; CDR2 reads SYGVQD (reference sequence). This CDR3 region has 14 residues. V was shortened by 10 bases and J by 3 bases, with 16 bases between the two germline ends. The CDR3: CATLWVRYNQPQHF. The CDR3 coding sequence is TGCGCCACCCTATGGGTGAGATACAATCAGCCCCAGCATTTT.

The chain combines TRBV7-9 with TRBJ2-2; TRBD1 matches 9 bases. CDR1 and CDR2 from the germline V gene are SEHNR and FQNEAQ (reference sequence). The CDR3 loop spans 15 amino acids. Losses at the gene ends were 4 bases for V and 4 bases for J; bases not matched to a gene: 4. CDR3 residues: CASSSRQGGTGELFF. For the CDR3, the DNA is TGTGCCAGCAGCTCACGACAGGGGGGCACCGGGGAGCTGTTTTTT.